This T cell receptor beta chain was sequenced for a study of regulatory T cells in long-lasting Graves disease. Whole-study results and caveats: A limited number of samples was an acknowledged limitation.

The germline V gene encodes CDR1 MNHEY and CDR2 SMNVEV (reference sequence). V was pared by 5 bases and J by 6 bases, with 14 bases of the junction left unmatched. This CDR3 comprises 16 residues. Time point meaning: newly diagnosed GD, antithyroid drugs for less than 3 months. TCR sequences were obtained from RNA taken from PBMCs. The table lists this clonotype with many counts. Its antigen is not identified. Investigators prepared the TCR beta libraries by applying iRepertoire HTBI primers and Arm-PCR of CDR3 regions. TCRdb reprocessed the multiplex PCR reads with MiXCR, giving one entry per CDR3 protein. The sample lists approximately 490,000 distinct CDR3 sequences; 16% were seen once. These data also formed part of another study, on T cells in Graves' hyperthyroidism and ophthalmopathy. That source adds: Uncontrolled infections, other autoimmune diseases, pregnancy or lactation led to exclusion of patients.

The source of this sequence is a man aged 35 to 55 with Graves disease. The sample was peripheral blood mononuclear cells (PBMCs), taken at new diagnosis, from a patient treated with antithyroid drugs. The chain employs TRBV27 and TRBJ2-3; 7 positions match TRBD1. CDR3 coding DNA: TGTGCCAGCAGTCCCCGTTGGGACAGAGAGTTCGATACGCAGTATTTT. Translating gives CASSPRWDREFDTQYF.